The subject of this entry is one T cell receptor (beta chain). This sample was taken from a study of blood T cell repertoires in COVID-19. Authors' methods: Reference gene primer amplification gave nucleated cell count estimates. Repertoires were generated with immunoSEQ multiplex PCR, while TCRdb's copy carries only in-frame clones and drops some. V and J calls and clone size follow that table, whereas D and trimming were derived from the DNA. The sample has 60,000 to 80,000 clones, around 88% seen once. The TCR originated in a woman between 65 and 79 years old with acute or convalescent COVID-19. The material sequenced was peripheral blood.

In nucleotides, the CDR3 is TGTGCCACCAGCAGAGAGGGAGGTGGGGTGGGCAATGAGCAGTTCTTC. Translating it yields CATSREGGGVGNEQFF. V gene TRBV15 combines with J gene TRBJ2-1, with D tentatively TRBD2 (6 bases). This CDR3 is built from 16 residues. Trimming removed 0 bases at V and 6 bases at J, with 15 bases between. Germline-derived CDR1 and CDR2 are LNHNV and YYDKDF (reference sequence).